These T cell receptor beta chains were read from a single sample in a study of cytomegalovirus exposure and HLA in healthy donors. Profiled with immunoSEQ multiplex PCR; TCRdb holds only in-frame clones, not every one. The sample records around 120,000 clones, 80% to 85% being singletons. Sequencing used PBMCs. These receptors were taken from a woman in her twenties or thirties in good health and CMV-seronegative. Each CDR3 is given with its conserved first and last residue. Fields, in order: clone size, D gene, CDR3 length, J gene, V gene, CDR3 protein, CDR3 DNA. D genes are given only for firm matches. The listing skips clone size in some rows; elsewhere it reads once, few, many or a size class.

NA | NA | 17 | TRBJ2-6 | TRBV4-3 | CASSQALSGVVTNVLTF | TGCGCCAGCAGCCAAGCCCTCTCGGGGGTTGTCACCAACGTCCTGACTTTC
NA | TRBD2 | 16 | TRBJ2-7 | TRBV11-1 | CASSLVGLAGSYEQYF | TGTGCCAGCAGCTTAGTGGGTCTAGCGGGATCCTACGAGCAGTACTTC
NA | NA | 15 | TRBJ1-1 | TRBV5-1 | CASSLSGRGDTEAFF | TGCGCCAGCAGCTTGAGTGGGAGGGGGGACACTGAAGCTTTCTTT
NA | NA | 14 | TRBJ1-3 | TRBV28 | CASSPQFSGNTIYF | TGTGCCAGCAGCCCCCAGTTCTCTGGAAACACCATATATTTT
NA | TRBD1 | 14 | TRBJ2-7 | TRBV5-1 | CASSLPGQGREQYF | TGCGCCAGCAGCCTACCGGGACAGGGACGCGAGCAGTACTTC
once | NA | 14 | TRBJ2-3 | TRBV13 | CASSVRTSTDTQYF | TGTGCCAGCAGCGTACGAACTAGCACAGATACGCAGTATTTT
once | NA | 15 | TRBJ2-6 | TRBV28 | CASTTAGTGANVLTF | TGTGCCAGCACCACCGCAGGGACTGGGGCCAACGTCCTGACTTTC
NA | TRBD2 | 16 | TRBJ2-1 | TRBV14 | CASSQVSLAGGKKQFF | TGTGCCAGCAGCCAAGTATCGCTAGCGGGAGGGAAGAAGCAGTTCTTC
NA | NA | 14 | TRBJ1-2 | TRBV2 | CASSEGGRERGYTF | TGTGCCAGCAGTGAAGGGGGACGGGAGCGCGGCTACACCTTC
NA | TRBD2 | 16 | TRBJ2-3 | TRBV27 | CASTRTSGTGTDTQYF | TGTGCCAGCACCAGGACTAGCGGGACCGGCACAGATACGCAGTATTTT
NA | TRBD2 | 13 | TRBJ2-3 | TRBV7-6 | CASSLREGDTQYF | TGTGCCAGCAGCCTTCGGGAGGGAGATACGCAGTATTTT
NA | TRBD2 | 18 | TRBJ2-1 | TRBV7-2 | CAEGSLAGGPGDYNEQFF | TGTGCCGAGGGGTCGCTAGCGGGAGGGCCAGGGGACTACAATGAGCAGTTCTTC
NA | TRBD1 | 16 | TRBJ2-2 | TRBV11-2 | CASSHPGQANTGELFF | TGTGCCAGCAGCCATCCGGGACAGGCGAACACCGGGGAGCTGTTTTTT
NA | TRBD2 | 16 | TRBJ2-2 | TRBV7-2 | CASSAGLAGFTGELFF | TGTGCCAGCAGCGCCGGACTAGCGGGCTTCACCGGGGAGCTGTTTTTT
NA | NA | 15 | TRBJ2-5 | TRBV21-1 | CASTKEGAVVETQYF | TGTGCCAGCACCAAGGAGGGGGCAGTGGTGGAGACCCAGTACTTC
few | NA | 14 | TRBJ2-5 | TRBV11-1 | CASSPLNPLETQYF | TGTGCCAGCAGCCCCCTAAATCCCTTGGAGACCCAGTACTTC
NA | TRBD2 | 18 | TRBJ2-3 | TRBV28 | CASSLEVLAGESTDTQYF | TGTGCCAGCAGTTTAGAGGTTCTAGCGGGAGAAAGCACAGATACGCAGTATTTT
NA | TRBD2 | 13 | TRBJ2-7 | TRBV27 | CASSLTSEWEQYF | TGTGCCAGCAGTTTGACTAGCGAGTGGGAGCAGTACTTC